This T cell receptor (beta chain) was profiled in a study of T cell responses to AZD1222 COVID-19 vaccine. The study, taken as a whole, reports: The study found vaccine-associated CD4 TCRs spanning spike, dominant at 160-218 and 743-854. Most donors were white British, females outnumbered males, and clonal diversity was possibly underestimated. The study sampled repertoires only after the peak T cell response.

This CDR3 is 14 amino acids long. Trimming left V 5 bases short and J 6 bases short, with 15 bases between. Looked up from germline, CDR1 is LNHDA and CDR2 is SQIVND (reference sequence). Some clones are missing from TCRdb's copy, which holds only in-frame ones; the method was immunoSEQ multiplex PCR. This sample yields 100,000 to 150,000 clones, of which roughly 93% are seen a single time; 5% to 7% belongs to the top ten. A remark on this clone: Its antigen is as yet unknown.

Sample: peripheral blood, taken on day 0 of AZD1222 vaccination. The clonotype was recovered from an adult in good health. The chain employs TRBV19 and TRBJ2-3; D tentatively reads TRBD1 or TRBD2 (5 bases each). The CDR3 here is CASSGTSRSDTQYF. CDR3 DNA sequence: TGTGCCAGTAGTGGGACGTCCAGGAGTGATACGCAGTATTTT. The full variable domain, with the rest looked up from reference TRBV19 and TRBJ2-3, is DGGITQSPKYLFRKEGQNVTLSCEQNLNHDAMYWYRQDPGQGLRLIYYSQIVNDFQKGDIAEGYSVSREKKESFPLTVTSAQKNPTAFYLCASSGTSRSDTQYFGPGTRLTVL.